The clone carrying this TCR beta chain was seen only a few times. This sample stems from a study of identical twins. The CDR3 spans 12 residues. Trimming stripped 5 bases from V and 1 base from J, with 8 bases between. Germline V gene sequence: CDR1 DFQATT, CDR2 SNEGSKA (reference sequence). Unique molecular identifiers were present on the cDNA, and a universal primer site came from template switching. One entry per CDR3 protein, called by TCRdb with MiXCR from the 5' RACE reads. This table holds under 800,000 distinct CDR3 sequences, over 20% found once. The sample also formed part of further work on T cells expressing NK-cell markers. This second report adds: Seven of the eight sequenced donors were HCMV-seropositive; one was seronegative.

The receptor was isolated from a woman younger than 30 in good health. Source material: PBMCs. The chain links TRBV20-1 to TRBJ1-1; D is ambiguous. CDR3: CSARRTNTEAFF. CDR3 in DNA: TGCAGTGCTCGACGGACGAACACTGAAGCTTTCTTT.